The 2 T cell receptor beta chains below come from one sample, sequenced in a study of blood T cell repertoires in COVID-19 (dated by TCRdb to the early 2020s). The method behind the library was the immunoSEQ multiplex PCR assay. This immuneACCESS table, as held by TCRdb, lists in-frame sequences with V and J called but not all clones. Of the missing ones, under half trace to an unresolved V gene in checked studies; the others have no known cause. The sample contains about 120,000 clones, 85% to 90% of them found a single time. Clones ranked in the top ten supply 25% to 35% of the sample. The sequencing input was peripheral blood. Source of these receptors: a man between 65 and 85 years old with active or convalescent COVID-19.

This rearrangement joins TRBV7-9 to TRBJ2-3, with a tentative D call TRBD2 (6 bases). Per the germline V gene, CDR1 is SEHNR and CDR2 is FQNEAQ (reference sequence). Trimming shortened V by 4 bases and J by 3 bases, and 11 bases separated the two germline ends. This CDR3 has 14 residues. Written as DNA, the CDR3 is TGTGCCAGCAGCTGGGGGGAATCGACAGATACGCAGTATTTT. Its protein product is CASSWGESTDTQYF.

The V and J genes are TRBV30 and TRBJ2-7, with a tentative D call TRBD2 (6 bases). Germline-derived CDR1 and CDR2 are GTSNPN and SVGIG (reference sequence). The V and J ends lost 4 bases and 0 bases respectively, with 10 bases between them. The CDR3 has 13 amino acids. CDR3 sequence: CAWNPGVSYEQYF. The CDR3 nucleotides read TGTGCCTGGAATCCGGGAGTCTCCTACGAGCAGTACTTC.